This is a list of T cell receptor beta chains from one sample in a study of blood T cell repertoires in COVID-19. The table came from immunoSEQ multiplex PCR; TCRdb's copy has only in-frame clones and leaves some out. The sample has 150,000 to 200,000 clones; about 88% are singletons. Sequenced sample: PBMCs or T cells enriched from blood (not recorded which). All receptors derive from a woman aged 18 to 35 who had recovered from COVID-19. Each CDR3 is given with its conserved first and last residue. Each record gives: D gene, J gene, V gene, CDR3 protein, CDR3 DNA. A D gene is named only where the DNA matches it firmly.

D gene: TRBD2
J gene: TRBJ2-7
V gene: TRBV27
CDR3 protein: CASSAGLAGVVEQYF
CDR3 DNA: TGTGCCAGCAGTGCCGGACTAGCGGGAGTGGTCGAGCAGTACTTC

D gene: TRBD2
J gene: TRBJ2-7
V gene: TRBV10-3
CDR3 protein: CAISERAGGSEQYF
CDR3 DNA: TGTGCCATCAGTGAGAGGGCGGGAGGGAGCGAGCAGTACTTC

D gene: TRBD2
J gene: TRBJ2-1
V gene: TRBV7-2
CDR3 protein: CASSLAGTSYNEQFF
CDR3 DNA: TGTGCCAGCAGCTTAGCCGGGACTAGTTACAATGAGCAGTTCTTC

D gene: TRBD1
J gene: TRBJ1-2
V gene: TRBV7-9
CDR3 protein: CASSSSGTGKIDYGYTF
CDR3 DNA: TGTGCCAGCAGCTCCTCGGGGACAGGAAAGATTGACTATGGCTACACCTTC

D gene: TRBD1
J gene: TRBJ2-1
V gene: TRBV27
CDR3 protein: CASSLLYRGRRNEQFF
CDR3 DNA: TGTGCCAGCAGTTTATTGTACAGGGGGCGTAGGAATGAGCAGTTCTTC

D gene: TRBD1
J gene: TRBJ2-7
V gene: TRBV5-1
CDR3 protein: CASSQLTTGGASYEQYF
CDR3 DNA: TGCGCCAGCAGCCAACTCACGACAGGGGGCGCATCCTACGAGCAGTACTTC

D gene: NA
J gene: TRBJ2-2
V gene: TRBV15
CDR3 protein: CATSTASGGTGELFF
CDR3 DNA: TGTGCCACCAGCACCGCCTCCGGGGGCACCGGGGAGCTGTTTTTT

D gene: TRBD2
J gene: TRBJ2-3
V gene: TRBV9
CDR3 protein: CASSARLARDTQYF
CDR3 DNA: TGTGCCAGCAGCGCCCGACTAGCGCGAGATACGCAGTATTTT

D gene: NA
J gene: TRBJ1-4
V gene: TRBV6-5
CDR3 protein: CASSYSQNEKLFF
CDR3 DNA: TGTGCCAGCAGTTACTCCCAGAATGAAAAACTGTTTTTT

D gene: TRBD1
J gene: TRBJ1-1
V gene: TRBV5-6
CDR3 protein: CASSRWDRDDTEAFF
CDR3 DNA: TGTGCCAGCAGCCGCTGGGACAGGGACGACACTGAAGCTTTCTTT